These T cell receptor beta chains were read from a single sample in a study of a mutant IDH1 vaccine in newly diagnosed glioma. The table came from immunoSEQ multiplex PCR; TCRdb's copy has only in-frame clones and leaves some out. This table has 60,000 to 65,000 clones, approximately 81% appearing once. What these receptors recognize is not known. This sample comprised PBMCs, obtained from a glioma patient whose treatment included an IDH1 peptide vaccine. The receptors here all came from a man in his thirties or forties with glioma. CDR3s include the opening cysteine and the closing phenylalanine or tryptophan. D genes are given only for firm matches. Only some rows state a clone size, as once, few, many or a class for expanded clones.

V gene	D gene	J gene	clone size	CDR3 DNA	CDR3 protein
TRBV6-1	-	TRBJ2-1	-	TGTGCCACCAATTATCTCGCCAGGGAGCAGTTCTTC	CATNYLAREQFF
TRBV5-6	-	TRBJ2-5	-	TGTGCCAGCAGCTTAACGGGTGGGGAGACCCAGTACTTC	CASSLTGGETQYF
TRBV6-6	-	TRBJ2-2	-	TGTGCCAGCAGTTACACCTTAGGCACCGGGGAGCTGTTTTTT	CASSYTLGTGELFF
TRBV7-9	-	TRBJ2-5	-	TGTGCCAGCAGACCCCTTCTGGGGGGCGAAGAGACCCAGTACTTC	CASRPLLGGEETQYF
TRBV18	TRBD2	TRBJ2-7	-	TGTGCCAGCTCCCTCACCGGGGGGACTTACGAGCAGTACTTC	CASSLTGGTYEQYF
TRBV5-1	-	TRBJ2-2	-	TGCGCCAGCAGCTTGGACGGGGACACCGGGGAGCTGTTTTTT	CASSLDGDTGELFF
TRBV28	-	TRBJ1-2	-	TGTGCCAGCAGTGTCCGGCTTGGCTACACCTTC	CASSVRLGYTF
TRBV12-5	TRBD2	TRBJ2-7	once	TGTGCTAGTGGTTTGGAGCCTCTAGCGGGATCGACCTACGAGCAGTACTTC	CASGLEPLAGSTYEQYF
TRBV19	-	TRBJ1-2	-	TGTGCCAGTAGTATAGTGAGCGGCAGGGGTTTCGGCTACACCTTC	CASSIVSGRGFGYTF
TRBV7-9	-	TRBJ2-3	-	TGTGCCAGCAGCCAGGGTTCCTCCTCAGATACGCAGTATTTT	CASSQGSSSDTQYF
TRBV27	-	TRBJ2-1	-	TGTGCCAGCAGTTCCGGTAGCGCCCACTCCTACAATGAGCAGTTCTTC	CASSSGSAHSYNEQFF
TRBV5-1	-	TRBJ2-3	-	TGCGCCAGCAGAAGGGACACAGATACGCAGTATTTT	CASRRDTDTQYF
TRBV7-9	-	TRBJ1-2	few	TGTGCCAGCAGCCTTGAGGTGGGAGGCTACACCTTC	CASSLEVGGYTF
TRBV7-2	TRBD2	TRBJ2-5	-	TGTGCCAGCAGCTCCTTAGCGGGGGGGCCGAGGGAGACCCAGTACTTC	CASSSLAGGPRETQYF
TRBV6-4	-	TRBJ1-6	-	TGTGCCAGCAGTGACTCAACAAATTCACCCCTCCACTTT	CASSDSTNSPLHF
TRBV5-1	-	TRBJ1-1	few	TGCGCCAGCAGCTTGGATGGGGGAAGGACTGAAGCTTTCTTT	CASSLDGGRTEAFF
TRBV5-4	-	TRBJ1-6	-	TGTGCCAGCAGCTTGGGCGGAGGGGGTGATGGGTCACCCCTCCACTTT	CASSLGGGGDGSPLHF
TRBV18	-	TRBJ1-1	-	TGTGCCAGCTCTTACGAAGGGAACACTGAAGCTTTCTTT	CASSYEGNTEAFF
TRBV5-4	TRBD1	TRBJ1-5	-	TGTGCCAGCAGCTTGGAAGTCAGGGGGCTCGGCAATCAGCCCCAGCATTTT	CASSLEVRGLGNQPQHF
TRBV7-2	-	TRBJ2-7	-	TGTGCCAGCAGCTTAGGGACAACTTACTACGAGCAGTACTTC	CASSLGTTYYEQYF
TRBV5-6	-	TRBJ2-6	-	TGTGCCAGCAGCTTGGCAGCTAAGGCCGGGGCCAACGTCCTGACTTTC	CASSLAAKAGANVLTF
TRBV6-6	-	TRBJ1-5	-	TGTGCCAGCAGTTACGACGGACAGATGAGGGGAAGCCAGCATTTT	CASSYDGQMRGSQHF
TRBV18	-	TRBJ2-7	-	TGTGCCACCGCCTTTTGGGTCTACGAGCAGTACTTC	CATAFWVYEQYF
TRBV11-2	-	TRBJ2-7	once	TGTGCCAGCAGCTTAGAATTAGGGCAGGGCTGGTACGAGCAGTACTTC	CASSLELGQGWYEQYF
TRBV27	-	TRBJ2-1	-	TGTGCCAGCAGTTTATCGAGAGCTGGCCTAGCTAGGGACAATGAGCAGTTCTTC	CASSLSRAGLARDNEQFF
TRBV6-5	TRBD1	TRBJ1-1	-	TGTGCCAGCAGTTACTCGACAGGGCTCGCCACTGAAGCTTTCTTT	CASSYSTGLATEAFF
TRBV9	TRBD1	TRBJ2-7	-	TGTGCCAGCAGCGTAAGGGCGCGTTTGGCAGGGGGCTTATACGAGCAGTACTTC	CASSVRARLAGGLYEQYF
TRBV2	-	TRBJ2-1	-	TGTGCCAGCAGCTCCGCGGTTCGGGGGCCCCTCAGGGTAAATGAGCAGTTCTTC	CASSSAVRGPLRVNEQFF
TRBV25-1	-	TRBJ2-5	-	TGTGCCAGCAGTGCGCCAGGTAGATGGACCCAGTACTTC	CASSAPGRWTQYF
TRBV28	TRBD2	TRBJ2-7	-	TGTGCCAGCAGTCTAACTAGCGGCTTTCTCGAGCAGTACTTC	CASSLTSGFLEQYF
TRBV19	-	TRBJ1-1	once	TGTGCCAGTAGTATGTGGGGACGGAACACTGAAGCTTTCTTT	CASSMWGRNTEAFF
TRBV7-6	-	TRBJ2-7	-	TGTGCCAGCAGCCCACTTCAGTCGGACAGTCTCTACGAGCAGTACTTC	CASSPLQSDSLYEQYF
TRBV5-4	-	TRBJ2-7	-	TGTGCCAGCAGCTCCCAGGGGAGGGGCAACTCCTACGAGCAGTACTTC	CASSSQGRGNSYEQYF
TRBV19	-	TRBJ1-1	-	TGTGCCAGTAGGCAAGCTGAAGCTTTCTTT	CASRQAEAFF
TRBV5-4	-	TRBJ2-1	-	TGTGCCAGCAGCTTGGACGTCGGGGCAGGCCTGAATGAGCAGTTCTTC	CASSLDVGAGLNEQFF
TRBV7-9	-	TRBJ2-7	-	TGTGCCAGCAGTCAAAAAGTAAGCGGACAGTACTTC	CASSQKVSGQYF
TRBV10-3	-	TRBJ1-6	-	TGTGCCAACCGGGGCAATAATTCACCCCTCCACTTT	CANRGNNSPLHF